This T cell receptor (beta chain) came from a study of blood T cells in healthy people across ages. General study results and limits: TCR beta diversity tracked closely with naive T cell percentage. Fewer expanded clones and more diversity marked long-lived versus aged donors.

A sample-barcoded 5' primer and a J-beta primer mix were used in a second PCR of about 6 to 11 cycles. MiXCR, run by TCRdb on the 5' RACE reads, gives a single entry per CDR3 protein. The sample lists hundreds of thousands of distinct CDR3 sequences; 20% to 30% were seen once. All donors came from Russia, were Caucasian and healthy, and spanned ages roughly 6 to 95. This clonotype was seen more than once but under ten times. Its specificity is not known. Trimming took 0 bases from V and 0 from J; bases not matched to a gene: 3. Germline CDR1 and CDR2: SGDLS and YYNGEE. CDR3 length: 15 residues. The same sample was also used in a study of T cells of mothers and their children. From that study: Donation came from a few healthy Caucasian mothers together with their six children.

The clonotype originates from a boy between 10 and 17 years old in good health. The sequenced material came from blood. The chain joins TRBV9 to TRBJ2-7; 7 bases agree with TRBD2. The CDR3 region is CASSVEGTTSYEQYF. The CDR3 DNA reads TGTGCCAGCAGCGTAGAAGGGACTACCTCCTACGAGCAGTACTTC.